This is a list of T cell receptor beta chains from one sample in a study of blood T cell repertoires in COVID-19. The protocol was immunoSEQ multiplex PCR, while the TCRdb copy is restricted to in-frame clones and leaves out a portion. Of about 220,000 clones in the sample, 70% to 85% were seen once. Sequences were obtained from PBMCs or T cells enriched from blood (not recorded which). The receptors here all came from a woman aged 55-70 years who had recovered from COVID-19. CDR3s include the opening cysteine and the closing phenylalanine or tryptophan. A D gene is named only where the DNA matches it firmly. Rows may omit the clone size; those that give it use once, few, many or a size class.

abundance	v_gene	j_gene	d_gene	CDR3aa	CDR3nt
.	TRBV7-2	TRBJ2-3	TRBD2	CASSLVTSGVITDTQYF	TGTGCCAGCAGCTTAGTGACTAGCGGGGTGATCACAGATACGCAGTATTTT
once	TRBV18	TRBJ2-7	.	CASSLNRQGGSYEQYF	TGTGCCAGCTCACTCAACCGACAGGGAGGCTCCTACGAGCAGTACTTC
.	TRBV28	TRBJ1-5	TRBD1	CASSSQGAGQPQHF	TGTGCCAGCAGTTCACAGGGGGCAGGTCAGCCCCAGCATTTT
.	TRBV3-1/TRBV3-2	TRBJ2-7	.	CASSQGSWSSYEQYF	TGTGCCAGCAGCCAAGGGAGCTGGAGTTCCTACGAGCAGTACTTC
.	TRBV7-9	TRBJ1-1	.	CASSLQVEAFF	TGTGCCAGCAGCCTGCAGGTGGAAGCTTTCTTT
.	TRBV10-3	TRBJ2-3	.	CAISESTSTDTQYF	TGTGCCATCAGTGAGTCAACAAGCACAGATACGCAGTATTTT
.	TRBV7-2	TRBJ2-7	.	CASSLRELGYEQYF	TGTGCCAGCAGCTTAAGGGAGTTGGGCTACGAGCAGTACTTC
.	TRBV7-2	TRBJ2-2	.	CASSPRSRAGELFF	TGTGCCAGCAGCCCCAGAAGTCGGGCCGGGGAGCTGTTTTTT
few	TRBV2	TRBJ2-7	TRBD2	CASSETGTSFSYEQYF	TGTGCCAGCAGCGAGACCGGGACTAGCTTCTCCTACGAGCAGTACTTC
.	TRBV4-3	TRBJ1-2	TRBD1	CASSQHRDRDTYGYTF	TGCGCCAGCAGCCAACATCGGGACAGGGATACCTATGGCTACACCTTC
.	TRBV5-8	TRBJ2-6	.	CASSFAGPTNVLTF	TGTGCCAGCAGCTTTGCAGGGCCAACTAACGTCCTGACTTTC
once	TRBV9	TRBJ1-6	.	CASSVGNRENSPLHF	TGTGCCAGCAGCGTAGGCAACAGGGAAAATTCACCCCTCCACTTT
.	TRBV7-9	TRBJ2-1	TRBD2	CASRLGGLAGGDEQFF	TGTGCCAGCAGACTAGGAGGACTAGCGGGAGGTGATGAGCAGTTCTTC
.	TRBV5-4	TRBJ1-4	TRBD1	CASSSRTGGNEKLFF	TGTGCCAGCAGCTCCAGGACAGGGGGTAATGAAAAACTGTTTTTT
.	TRBV18	TRBJ2-7	TRBD2	CASSPRTSGTYEQYF	TGTGCCAGCTCACCACGGACTAGCGGAACCTACGAGCAGTACTTC
.	TRBV12-5	TRBJ1-2	.	CASGLSAGPYGYTF	TGTGCTAGTGGTTTATCGGCGGGGCCCTATGGCTACACCTTC
few	TRBV6-5	TRBJ1-2	.	CASSYSDTNYGYTF	TGTGCCAGCAGTTACTCGGACACTAACTATGGCTACACCTTC
few	TRBV5-4	TRBJ2-1	TRBD1	CASSSGQGNSGGRNEQFF	TGTGCCAGCAGTTCGGGACAGGGGAACAGCGGGGGAAGGAATGAGCAGTTCTTC
.	TRBV6-2/TRBV6-3	TRBJ2-3	TRBD1	CASSLGWAGGLDTQYF	TGTGCCAGCAGTTTGGGGTGGGCAGGGGGCTTAGATACGCAGTATTTT
.	TRBV7-3	TRBJ1-2	.	CASSPRGGDGYTF	TGTGCCAGCAGCCCTCGCGGGGGTGATGGCTACACCTTC
.	TRBV10-3	TRBJ1-1	.	CAIRRDAGGNTEAFF	TGTGCCATCAGGCGGGATGCGGGAGGGAACACTGAAGCTTTCTTT
.	TRBV4-1	TRBJ1-5	.	CASSQGQTYNQPQHF	TGCGCCAGCAGCCAAGGACAAACGTACAATCAGCCCCAGCATTTT
once	TRBV4-3	TRBJ2-2	.	CASSRTNTGELFF	TGCGCCAGCAGTAGGACTAACACCGGGGAGCTGTTTTTT
.	TRBV5-1	TRBJ1-1	.	CASSLSGTGSTEAFF	TGCGCCAGCAGCTTATCAGGGACCGGGAGCACTGAAGCTTTCTTT
.	TRBV2	TRBJ2-5	TRBD2	CASSEAFSGGGETQYF	TGTGCCAGCAGTGAAGCGTTTAGCGGGGGCGGAGAGACCCAGTACTTC
.	TRBV19	TRBJ2-1	TRBD2	CASSIGAGAAGEQFF	TGTGCCAGTAGTATTGGAGCGGGAGCTGCGGGTGAGCAGTTCTTC
.	TRBV2	TRBJ2-3	.	CASTLLLGQGRDTQYF	TGTGCCAGCACCCTTCTACTAGGGCAAGGCCGAGATACGCAGTATTTT
.	TRBV10-3	TRBJ1-1	TRBD1	CAISGTGTGITEAFF	TGTGCCATCAGTGGAACCGGGACAGGGATCACTGAAGCTTTCTTT
.	TRBV12-5	TRBJ2-5	TRBD1	CASGLKGQGQETQYF	TGTGCTAGTGGCCTGAAGGGACAGGGTCAAGAGACCCAGTACTTC
.	TRBV3-1/TRBV3-2	TRBJ1-1	.	CASSRGGGTEAFF	TGTGCCAGCAGCCGCGGGGGAGGAACTGAAGCTTTCTTT
.	TRBV5-4	TRBJ2-5	TRBD2	CASSLHWPFGGAETQYF	TGTGCCAGCAGCTTGCATTGGCCCTTCGGGGGGGCAGAGACCCAGTACTTC
.	TRBV27	TRBJ1-2	TRBD1	CASSGGQGGYGYTF	TGTGCCAGCAGTGGGGGACAGGGGGGGTATGGCTACACCTTC
.	TRBV27	TRBJ1-2	.	CASSLTVGLRGYTF	TGTGCCAGCAGTTTAACTGTGGGACTTCGCGGCTACACCTTC
few	TRBV4-2	TRBJ1-1	TRBD1	CASSQGQGGGKNTEAFF	TGTGCCAGCAGCCAAGGACAGGGGGGAGGAAAGAACACTGAAGCTTTCTTT
.	TRBV10-3	TRBJ2-1	TRBD1	CAISERQGAPYNEQFF	TGTGCCATCAGTGAAAGACAGGGGGCGCCGTACAATGAGCAGTTCTTC
.	TRBV3-1/TRBV3-2	TRBJ2-5	.	CASSHLIGGKTQYF	TGTGCCAGCAGCCACTTAATTGGGGGGAAGACCCAGTACTTC
.	TRBV28	TRBJ2-1	TRBD2	CASSPRALRTSGGFF	TGTGCCAGCAGCCCTCGGGCTTTAAGGACGTCGGGGGGTTTCTTC
.	TRBV19	TRBJ2-2	.	CASSSGTNTGELFF	TGTGCCAGTAGTAGCGGTACGAACACCGGGGAGCTGTTTTTT
.	TRBV14	TRBJ2-7	TRBD2	CASSRGTSGAGSYEQYF	TGTGCCAGCAGCCGGGGGACTAGCGGGGCCGGATCATACGAGCAGTACTTC
.	TRBV2	TRBJ1-3	.	CASSEYLASGNTIYF	TGTGCCAGCAGTGAATATTTGGCCTCTGGAAACACCATATATTTT
.	TRBV12-3/TRBV12-4	TRBJ2-1	.	CASNRTPGNEQFF	TGTGCCAGCAACCGCACTCCCGGCAATGAGCAGTTCTTC
.	TRBV18	TRBJ1-1	.	CASSPGLTNTEAFF	TGTGCCAGCTCACCGGGACTGACTAACACTGAAGCTTTCTTT
.	TRBV5-1	TRBJ1-2	.	CASSLGEDGLYGYTF	TGCGCCAGCAGCTTGGGCGAGGACGGACTATATGGCTACACCTTC
.	TRBV10-3	TRBJ2-7	TRBD2	CAISEGSSGGHEQYF	TGTGCCATCAGTGAGGGGTCTAGCGGGGGCCACGAGCAGTACTTC
.	TRBV4-3	TRBJ2-3	TRBD2	CASSQGLAGATYTDTQYF	TGCGCCAGCAGCCAAGGGCTAGCGGGAGCGACGTACACAGATACGCAGTATTTT
.	TRBV10-3	TRBJ1-5	.	CAISESRGSNQPQHF	TGTGCCATCAGTGAGTCGAGAGGTAGCAATCAGCCCCAGCATTTT
.	TRBV19	TRBJ1-2	.	CASSLEGGRASPHYGYTF	TGTGCCAGTAGTTTGGAGGGCGGCAGGGCCAGTCCCCACTATGGCTACACCTTC
.	TRBV6-5	TRBJ2-4	.	CASRPIDRAKNIQYF	TGTGCCAGCAGGCCAATTGACAGGGCCAAAAACATTCAGTACTTC
.	TRBV7-2	TRBJ2-4	.	CASSPPGFLAKNIQYF	TGTGCCAGCAGCCCCCCGGGTTTTTTAGCCAAAAACATTCAGTACTTC
.	TRBV6-1	TRBJ2-1	TRBD2	CASSEAISGIFSNEQFF	TGTGCCAGCAGTGAAGCGATAAGCGGGATTTTCTCGAATGAGCAGTTCTTC
.	TRBV10-3	TRBJ2-2	.	CAISESGAINTGELFF	TGTGCCATCAGTGAGTCGGGCGCGATCAACACCGGGGAGCTGTTTTTT
.	TRBV4-1	TRBJ1-2	.	CASSLGGEIGGYTF	TGCGCCAGCAGCCTCGGGGGGGAGATAGGGGGCTACACCTTC
.	TRBV19	TRBJ1-2	TRBD1	CASSTRQGTSYGYTF	TGTGCCAGTAGTACGAGACAGGGTACGAGCTATGGCTACACCTTC
.	TRBV5-6	TRBJ1-2	.	CASSLESLSGYTF	TGTGCCAGCAGCTTGGAATCGTTGAGTGGCTACACCTTC
.	TRBV12-3/TRBV12-4	TRBJ2-5	.	CASIPTTGETQYF	TGTGCCAGCATCCCAACGACGGGGGAGACCCAGTACTTC
.	TRBV6-1	TRBJ2-1	TRBD1	CASSDFRTGGFRVEQFF	TGTGCCAGCAGTGATTTTAGGACAGGGGGCTTTCGGGTTGAGCAGTTCTTC